This T cell receptor (beta chain) was captured in a study of blood T cell repertoires in COVID-19. In its sample, this clone was seen once. The method was immunoSEQ multiplex PCR; TCRdb's version includes in-frame clones alone and lacks a portion of them. The data show some 290,000 clones, about 86% seen once. This TCR was sampled from a woman aged 55 to 70 with active or convalescent COVID-19. Material: peripheral blood.

The CDR3 protein is CASSAEGQGLSPLHF. In DNA, the CDR3 is TGTGCCAGCAGTGCGGAGGGGCAAGGGTTATCACCCCTCCACTTT. The chain has TRBV6-4 and TRBJ1-6; tentative D call: TRBD1 (5 bases). Looked up from germline, CDR1 is MRHNA and CDR2 is SNTAGT. Trimming took off 4 bases at V and 10 bases at J, with 17 bases between the two ends. There are 15 residues in the CDR3.